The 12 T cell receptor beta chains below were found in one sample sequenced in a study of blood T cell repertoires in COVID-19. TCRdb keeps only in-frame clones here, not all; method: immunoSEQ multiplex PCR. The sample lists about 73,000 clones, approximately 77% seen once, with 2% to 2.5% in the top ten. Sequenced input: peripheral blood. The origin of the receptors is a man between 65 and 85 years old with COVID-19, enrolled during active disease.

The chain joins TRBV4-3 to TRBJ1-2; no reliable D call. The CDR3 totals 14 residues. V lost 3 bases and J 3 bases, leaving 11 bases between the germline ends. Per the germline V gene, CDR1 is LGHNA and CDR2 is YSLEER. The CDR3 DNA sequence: TGCGCCAGCAGCCATCCGGGATCCTACTATGGCTACACCTTC. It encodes CASSHPGSYYGYTF.

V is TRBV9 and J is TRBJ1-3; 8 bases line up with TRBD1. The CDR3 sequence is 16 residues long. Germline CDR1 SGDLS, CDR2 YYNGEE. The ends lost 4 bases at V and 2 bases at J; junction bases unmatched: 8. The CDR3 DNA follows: TGTGCCAGCAGCTCTCGGGACAGGACACCTGGAAACACCATATATTTT. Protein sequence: CASSSRDRTPGNTIYF.

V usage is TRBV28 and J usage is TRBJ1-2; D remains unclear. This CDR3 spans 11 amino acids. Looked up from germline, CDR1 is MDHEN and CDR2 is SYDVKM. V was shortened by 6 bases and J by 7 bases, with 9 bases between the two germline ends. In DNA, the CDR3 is TGTGCCAGCAGAGATAGTACTGGCTACACCTTC. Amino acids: CASRDSTGYTF.

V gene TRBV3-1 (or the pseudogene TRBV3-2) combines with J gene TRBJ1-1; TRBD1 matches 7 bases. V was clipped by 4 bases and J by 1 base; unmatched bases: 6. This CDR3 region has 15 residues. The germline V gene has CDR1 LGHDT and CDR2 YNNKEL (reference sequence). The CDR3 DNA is TGTGCCAGCAGCCTTACTCCAGGGGGGAACACTGAAGCTTTCTTT. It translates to CASSLTPGGNTEAFF.

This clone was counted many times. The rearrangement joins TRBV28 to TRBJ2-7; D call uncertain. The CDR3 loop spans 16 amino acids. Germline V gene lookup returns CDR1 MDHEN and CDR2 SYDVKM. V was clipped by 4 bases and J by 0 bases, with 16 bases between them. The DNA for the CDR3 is TGTGCCAGCAGTTGGGTTTGGGCCGGCAACTCCTACGAGCAGTACTTC. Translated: CASSWVWAGNSYEQYF.

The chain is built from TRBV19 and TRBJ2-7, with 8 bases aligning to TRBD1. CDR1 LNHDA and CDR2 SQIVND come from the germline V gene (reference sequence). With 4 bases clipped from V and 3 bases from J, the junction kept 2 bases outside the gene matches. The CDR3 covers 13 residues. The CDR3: CASSNRGNYEQYF. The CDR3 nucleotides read TGTGCCAGTAGTAACAGGGGGAACTACGAGCAGTACTTC. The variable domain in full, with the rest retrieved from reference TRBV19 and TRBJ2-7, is DGGITQSPKYLFRKEGQNVTLSCEQNLNHDAMYWYRQDPGQGLRLIYYSQIVNDFQKGDIAEGYSVSREKKESFPLTVTSAQKNPTAFYLCASSNRGNYEQYFGPGTRLTVT.

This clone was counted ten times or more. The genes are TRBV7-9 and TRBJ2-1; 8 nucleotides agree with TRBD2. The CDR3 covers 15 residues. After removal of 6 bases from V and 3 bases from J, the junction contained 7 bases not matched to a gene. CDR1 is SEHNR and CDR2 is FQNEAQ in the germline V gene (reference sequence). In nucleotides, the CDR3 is TGTGCCAGCAGAGATACGGGACTAGACTACAATGAGCAGTTCTTC. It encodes CASRDTGLDYNEQFF.

CDR3 sequence: CASSFQRGYGGDEKLFF. CDR3 nucleotide sequence: TGTGCCAGCAGTTTTCAGCGGGGGTACGGGGGAGATGAAAAACTGTTTTTT. The V and J genes are TRBV28 and TRBJ1-4, with D perhaps matching TRBD1 (5 bases). Germline V lookup: CDR1 MDHEN, CDR2 SYDVKM. CDR3 length equals 17 residues. The ends were cut back, 3 bases at V and 6 bases at J, with 20 bases in the middle.

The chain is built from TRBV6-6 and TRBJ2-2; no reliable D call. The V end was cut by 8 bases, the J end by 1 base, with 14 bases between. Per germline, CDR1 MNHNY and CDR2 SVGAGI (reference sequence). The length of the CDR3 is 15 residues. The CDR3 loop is CASYYTSLNTGELFF. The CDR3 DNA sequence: TGTGCCAGCTATTACACGTCCCTGAACACCGGGGAGCTGTTTTTT.

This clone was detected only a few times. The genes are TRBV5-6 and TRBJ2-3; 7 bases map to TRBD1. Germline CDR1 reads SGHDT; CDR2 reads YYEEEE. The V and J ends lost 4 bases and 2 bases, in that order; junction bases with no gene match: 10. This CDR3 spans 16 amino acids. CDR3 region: CASSPYGTELTDTQYF. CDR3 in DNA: TGTGCCAGCAGCCCCTACGGGACAGAACTCACAGATACGCAGTATTTT.

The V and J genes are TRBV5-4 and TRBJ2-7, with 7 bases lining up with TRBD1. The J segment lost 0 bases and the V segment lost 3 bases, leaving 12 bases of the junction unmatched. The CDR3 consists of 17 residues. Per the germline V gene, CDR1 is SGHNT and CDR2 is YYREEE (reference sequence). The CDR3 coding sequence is TGTGCCAGCAGCTATTTTACAGGGGCCCACAGCTCCTACGAGCAGTACTTC. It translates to CASSYFTGAHSSYEQYF.

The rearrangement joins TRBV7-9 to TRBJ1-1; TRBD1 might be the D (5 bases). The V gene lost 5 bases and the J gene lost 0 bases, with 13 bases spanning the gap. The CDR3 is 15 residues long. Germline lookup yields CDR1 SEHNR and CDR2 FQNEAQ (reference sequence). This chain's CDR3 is CASSPREGLNTEAFF. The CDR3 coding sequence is TGTGCCAGCAGCCCAAGGGAGGGGTTGAACACTGAAGCTTTCTTT.